One and the same sample provided the 30 T cell receptor beta chains below, sequenced in a study of identical twins. TCRdb reprocessed the 5' RACE reads via MiXCR and lists one record per CDR3 protein. Found here are some 1,600,000 distinct CDR3 sequences, under 35% of them singletons; the top ten hold less than 0.35%. The sequenced sample was cord blood. These receptors were collected from a newborn girl in good health.

The rearrangement joins TRBV20-1 to TRBJ1-5; 9 positions agree with TRBD1. CDR3 size: 15 residues. Germline V gene lookup returns CDR1 DFQATT and CDR2 SNEGSKA (reference sequence). V shed 3 bases, J shed 4 bases, and the junction held 7 bases outside the gene matches. The CDR3 reads CSASIGQGRNQPQHF. DNA of the CDR3: TGCAGTGCTAGTATAGGACAGGGGAGGAATCAGCCCCAGCATTTT.

In this sample, this clonotype turned up a few times. This chain joins TRBV10-3 and TRBJ1-2; 7 bases line up with TRBD1. J gave up 4 bases and V 6 bases, and 2 bases lay outside the gene matches. CDR1 ENHRY and CDR2 SYGVKD come from the germline V gene. CDR3 length: 12 amino acids. The CDR3 DNA sequence: TGTGCCATCAGGGGACAGACCTATGGCTACACCTTC. Translated: CAIRGQTYGYTF.

This clonotype was detected only once. Germline is not matched at one junction end, which may reflect a read error. The chain has TRBV6-1 and TRBJ1-5; no firm D call. Germline V gene lookup returns CDR1 MNHNS and CDR2 SASEGT. The CDR3 is made up of 12 amino acids. The DNA for the CDR3 is TGTGCCAGCAGTGAATCGAATCAGCCCCAGCCTTTT. Protein sequence: CASSESNQPQPF.

The V and J genes are TRBV10-3 and TRBJ2-1; tentatively, D is TRBD2 (6 bases). The CDR3 totals 15 residues. Germline CDR1 ENHRY, CDR2 SYGVKD. Trimming pared 8 bases from V and 0 bases from J, leaving 14 bases between. CDR3: CAISGERGSYNEQFF. In DNA, the CDR3 is TGTGCCATCTCGGGGGAGAGGGGCTCCTACAATGAGCAGTTCTTC.

This chain joins TRBV7-6 and TRBJ2-7; weak D call: TRBD2 (6 bases). TRBJ2-5 explains the end of the DNA better; the J call may be wrong. Germline V gene sequence: CDR1 SGHVS, CDR2 FNYEAQ. The CDR3 is made up of 15 amino acids. The CDR3 DNA reads TGTGCCAGCAGCCCTAGCGCGACTAGTCTGGGGACCCAGTACTTC. Protein: CASSPSATSLGTQYF.

This clonotype came up a few times. V usage is TRBV11-2 and J usage is TRBJ1-5, with D tentatively TRBD1 (6 bases). Germline V gene data show CDR1 as SGHAT and CDR2 as FQNNGV. Trimming pared 5 bases from V and 0 bases from J, leaving 14 bases between. This CDR3 comprises 16 residues. The DNA for the CDR3 is TGTGCCAGCAGCAGACAGGCCCCCTATAGCAATCAGCCCCAGCATTTT. It yields the protein CASSRQAPYSNQPQHF.

This clonotype has only a few counts. The chain recombines TRBV27 with TRBJ1-2; D is possibly TRBD1 (5 bases). The CDR3 has 14 amino acids. Germline V gene lookup returns CDR1 MNHEY and CDR2 SMNVEV (reference sequence). Trimming removed 2 bases at V and 4 bases at J, with 11 bases between. The CDR3 protein is CASSLGGMGYGYTF. The CDR3 DNA reads as TGTGCCAGCAGTTTAGGGGGGATGGGCTATGGCTACACCTTC.

The CDR3 DNA sequence: TGTGCCAGCAGCCGGACAGGCCTTTTCAATAATGAAAAACTGTTTTTT. It specifies CASSRTGLFNNEKLFF. The chain recombines TRBV2 with TRBJ1-4; 7 positions match TRBD1. The CDR3 consists of 16 residues. CDR1 and CDR2 (germline): SNHLY, FYNNEI. V shed 6 bases and J 4 bases; nucleotides not matched to a gene: 11.

As regards this clonotype: This sequence may be a read error, since a much larger clone differs from it by one base. The chain has TRBV2 and TRBJ2-5, with D perhaps matching TRBD2 (6 bases). Germline V gene data show CDR1 as SNHLY and CDR2 as FYNNEI. The CDR3 sequence is 12 residues long. The V and J ends lost 4 bases and 11 bases respectively, with 14 bases between them. CDR3 nucleotides: TGTGCCAGCAGTGGACTAGGAAATGAGCAGTACTTC. This gives the protein CASSGLGNEQYF.

This clonotype was seen a handful of times. The chain joins TRBV14 to TRBJ1-2; D ambiguous. The CDR3 totals 15 residues. Per the germline V gene, CDR1 is SGHDN and CDR2 is FVKESK. V lost 3 bases to trimming and J lost 4 bases, with 15 bases between them. This chain's CDR3 is CASSHRAFVPYGYTF. The DNA of the CDR3 is TGTGCCAGCAGCCATAGGGCCTTCGTACCCTATGGCTACACCTTC.

This clonotype has more than one count but fewer than ten. The CDR3 region is CASSPYGLAGVYEQYF. The CDR3 DNA reads as TGTGCCAGCAGCCCCTATGGACTAGCGGGGGTATACGAGCAGTACTTC. V is TRBV7-2 and J is TRBJ2-7; 13 nucleotides align to TRBD2. V lost 5 bases and J lost 4; bases outside the gene matches: 8. Germline V gene sequence: CDR1 SGHTA, CDR2 FQGNSA. CDR3 size: 16 residues. Based on the CDR3 plus reference TRBV7-2 and TRBJ2-7, the full variable domain is GAGVSQSPSNKVTEKGKDVELRCDPISGHTALYWYRQSLGQGLEFLIYFQGNSAPDKSGLPSDRFSAERTGGSVSTLTIQRTQQEDSAVYLCASSPYGLAGVYEQYFGPGTRLTVT.

V is TRBV20-1 and J is TRBJ2-7, with TRBD1 as a possible D gene (5 bases). V dropped 0 bases and J dropped 0 bases, with 6 bases sitting between them. From germline, CDR1 is DFQATT and CDR2 SNEGSKA (reference sequence). CDR3 length: 13 amino acids. CDR3 in amino acids: CSAREGVSYEQYF. CDR3 nucleotide sequence: TGCAGTGCTAGAGAAGGGGTCTCCTACGAGCAGTACTTC.

For the CDR3, the DNA is TGCAGTGCTAGTTTAGCGGGGGGGCCGTATGAGACCCAGTACTTC. Its translation is CSASLAGGPYETQYF. This sequence joins TRBV20-1 and TRBJ2-5, with 11 bases lining up with TRBD2. The ends lost 3 bases at V and 5 bases at J; junction bases unmatched: 8. The CDR3 totals 15 residues. Per the germline V gene, CDR1 is DFQATT and CDR2 is SNEGSKA (reference sequence).

V gene TRBV5-1 combines with J gene TRBJ2-1; the match to TRBD1 covers 9 bases. The V and J ends lost 5 bases and 3 bases, in that order; junction bases with no gene match: 9. The CDR3 is 16 residues long. Germline V gene data show CDR1 as SGHRS and CDR2 as YFSETQ. The CDR3: CASSPPKTGGYNEQFF. The CDR3 DNA sequence: TGCGCCAGCAGTCCGCCGAAGACAGGGGGCTACAATGAGCAGTTCTTC.

This clonotype has a single count. The chain employs TRBV18 and TRBJ1-3; D is unresolved. V was shortened by 1 base and J by 0 bases, with 7 bases between the two germline ends. This CDR3 has 15 amino acids. Germline CDR1 KGHSH, CDR2 LQKENI. Written as DNA, the CDR3 is TGTGCCAGCTCACCACTCGATCCCTCTGGAAACACCATATATTTT. It encodes CASSPLDPSGNTIYF.

This clonotype occurred a few times. The CDR3 DNA sequence: TGTGCCAGCAGTTCGGGCCATTTCGGGGAGCTGTTTTTT. This gives the protein CASSSGHFGELFF. This rearrangement joins TRBV27 to TRBJ2-2; D is unresolved. The CDR3 spans 13 residues. Trimming stripped 4 bases from V and 7 bases from J, with 10 bases between. Germline V gives CDR1 MNHEY, CDR2 SMNVEV (reference sequence).

The chain links TRBV4-1 to TRBJ2-7; D unresolved. V shed 4 bases and J shed 7 bases, with 17 bases lying between them. The CDR3 consists of 14 residues. CDR1 MGHRA and CDR2 YSYEKL come from the germline V gene. The CDR3 DNA follows: TGCGCCAGCAGCCTGGTTTTGTTAGTCCATGAGCAGTACTTC. It codes for CASSLVLLVHEQYF.

The chain carries TRBV2 and TRBJ2-2; 9 positions match TRBD2. The V segment lost 6 bases and the J segment 3 bases; nucleotides outside the gene matches: 5. The germline CDR1 and CDR2 sequences are SNHLY and FYNNEI. The CDR3 has 15 residues. The CDR3 nucleotides are TGTGCCAGCAGGGGGACTAGCCACGACACCGGGGAGCTGTTTTTT. Protein sequence: CASRGTSHDTGELFF.

Ten or more counts support this clonotype. The chain carries TRBV5-1 and TRBJ1-2; maybe TRBD1 (5 bases). Germline V lookup: CDR1 SGHRS, CDR2 YFSETQ. CDR3 length equals 15 residues. V lost 7 bases to trimming and J lost 0 bases, with 16 bases between them. DNA for the CDR3: TGCGCCAGCGCTGGGACGGCGGGAACTAACTATGGCTACACCTTC. This codes for CASAGTAGTNYGYTF.

This clonotype was counted many times. The rearrangement uses TRBV29-1 and TRBJ2-3; 9 bases line up with TRBD2. Germline V gene data show CDR1 as SQVTM and CDR2 as ANQGSEA. V lost 3 bases and J lost 10; bases outside the gene matches: 5. The CDR3 is 12 amino acids. The chain's CDR3 is CSVETSGNAQYF. The CDR3 region has the DNA TGCAGCGTTGAGACTAGCGGTAATGCGCAGTATTTT.

The V and J genes are TRBV10-3 and TRBJ2-7; 13 bases line up with TRBD2. CDR3 size: 14 residues. V lost 9 bases to trimming and J lost 7 bases; unmatched junction nucleotides: 9. Germline lookup yields CDR1 ENHRY and CDR2 SYGVKD. The CDR3 spells CAIMGLAGRGEQYF. The CDR3 bases are TGTGCCATAATGGGACTAGCGGGACGTGGTGAGCAGTACTTC.

This clonotype was counted a few times. This chain connects TRBV12-3 or TRBV12-4 to TRBJ1-1, with D hard to call. The CDR3 runs to 14 residues. The germline V and J ends were trimmed by 5 bases and 5 bases, with 15 bases remaining between them. Here the CDR3 reads CASSLILGLTEAFF. As DNA, the CDR3 is TGTGCCAGCAGTCTAATTTTGGGGTTGACTGAAGCTTTCTTT.

This clonotype was seen ten or more times. V usage is TRBV12-3 or TRBV12-4 and J usage is TRBJ2-1, with 7 bases aligning to TRBD2. This CDR3 is built from 12 residues. Germline trimming cut 8 bases from V and 7 bases from J; bases unmatched to any gene: 5. In DNA form, the CDR3 reads TGTGCCAGCCACGGACTAGATAATGAGCAGTTCTTC. Residues: CASHGLDNEQFF.

Only a few counts were recorded for this clonotype. V is TRBV7-9 and J is TRBJ2-3; 7 positions agree with TRBD2. The germline gives CDR1 SEHNR, CDR2 FQNEAQ (reference sequence). Trimming at V came to 2 bases and at J to 6 bases, leaving 14 bases not matched to a gene. This CDR3 comprises 17 residues. CDR3 region: CASSLWAQRGPGDTQYF. The CDR3, as DNA: TGTGCCAGCAGCTTATGGGCCCAGCGGGGCCCGGGGGATACGCAGTATTTT.

J is TRBJ1-4 and V is TRBV25-1; tentatively, D is TRBD1 (5 bases). From germline, CDR1 is MGHDK and CDR2 SYGVNS. The V and J ends lost 4 bases and 8 bases respectively, with 17 bases between them. This CDR3 is built from 15 residues. In DNA form, the CDR3 reads TGTGCCAGCAGTGCCCCATCACAGGTACAAGAAAAACTGTTTTTT. It specifies CASSAPSQVQEKLFF.

The gene calls are TRBV10-3 and TRBJ2-3; a weak D match, TRBD1 (7 bases). This CDR3 is 15 amino acids long. Trimming cost V 9 bases and J 3 bases, with 19 bases left between them. The V gene's germline CDR1 is ENHRY and CDR2 SYGVKD. The CDR3 sequence: CAIKRQGGSTDTQYF. The CDR3 coding sequence is TGTGCCATTAAGAGACAGGGAGGATCGACAGATACGCAGTATTTT.

The genes are TRBV2 and TRBJ2-1; D tentatively fits TRBD1 or TRBD2 (5 bases each). V shed 4 bases and J shed 0 bases, with 19 bases lying between them. The CDR3 contains 18 residues. The germline CDR1 and CDR2 sequences are SNHLY and FYNNEI. CDR3 loop: CASSVRRTGASSYNEQFF. The CDR3 DNA reads as TGTGCCAGCAGTGTTCGTCGGACCGGGGCGAGCTCCTACAATGAGCAGTTCTTC. Based on the CDR3 plus reference TRBV2 and TRBJ2-1, the full variable domain is EPEVTQTPSHQVTQMGQEVILRCVPISNHLYFYWYRQILGQKVEFLVSFYNNEISEKSEIFDDQFSVERPDGSNFTLKIRSTKLEDSAMYFCASSVRRTGASSYNEQFFGPGTRLTVL.

V is TRBV28 and J is TRBJ1-5; D is undetermined. Germline CDR1 is MDHEN and CDR2 is SYDVKM. The CDR3 is made up of 16 amino acids. The V end lost 3 bases, the J end lost 7 bases, and 19 bases lay between the germline ends. In DNA form, the CDR3 reads TGTGCCAGCAGTTTGTCCCGCTTAAGTTTACCCCAGCCCCAGCATTTT. It is translated as CASSLSRLSLPQPQHF. Using reference TRBV28 and TRBJ1-5 for the parts outside the CDR3, the full variable domain is DVKVTQSSRYLVKRTGEKVFLECVQDMDHENMFWYRQDPGLGLRLIYFSYDVKMKEKGDIPEGYSVSREKKERFSLILESASTNQTSMYLCASSLSRLSLPQPQHFGDGTRLSIL.

The sample holds a few counts of this clonotype. The chain recombines TRBV20-1 with TRBJ2-3; D tentatively reads TRBD1 or TRBD2 (6 bases each). CDR3 length: 17 residues. V lost 6 bases and J lost 1, with 23 bases in between. Germline CDR1 reads DFQATT; CDR2 reads SNEGSKA (reference sequence). CDR3: CSAPDRRGITRTDTQYF. DNA of the CDR3: TGCAGTGCGCCCGACAGGAGGGGCATTACCCGCACAGATACGCAGTATTTT.

The chain has TRBV4-1 and TRBJ1-1; maybe TRBD1 (6 bases). This CDR3 is 15 amino acids long. Trimming removed 1 base from V and 5 bases from J, with 14 bases in between. Germline V gene data show CDR1 as MGHRA and CDR2 as YSYEKL. CDR3 nucleotides: TGCGCCAGCAGCCAAGCAGGACAGTATAGGACTGAAGCTTTCTTT. Translated, it gives CASSQAGQYRTEAFF.